These T cell receptor beta chains were read from a single sample in a study of control samples from healthy donors and cancer patients. Libraries were prepared by immunoSEQ multiplex PCR; TCRdb keeps only in-frame clonotypes and omits some of them. In the table there are about 170,000 clones, approximately 92% of which are singletons. Material for sequencing was blood. The receptors here all came from a woman in her fifties or sixties in good health. The CDR3 runs from the conserved cysteine through the conserved F or W. The D gene is left open where the match is weak. Clone sizes are given selectively: once, few, many, or a class where the clone is expanded.

J,D,size,V,CDR3,DNA
TRBJ2-5,-,-,TRBV19,CASSISSSGHYQETQYF,TGTGCCAGCAGTATTTCGTCGTCGGGACACTACCAAGAGACCCAGTACTTC
TRBJ2-3,-,-,TRBV18,CASSPGSDTQYF,TGTGCCAGCTCACCAGGGTCAGATACGCAGTATTTT
TRBJ2-5,-,-,TRBV11-3,CASSLGEMSGETQYF,TGTGCCAGCAGCCTCGGGGAAATGTCGGGAGAGACCCAGTACTTC
TRBJ1-1,-,-,TRBV7-9,CASSLDPGLSTEAFF,TGTGCCAGCAGCTTAGATCCGGGGTTGAGCACTGAAGCTTTCTTT
TRBJ2-3,-,-,TRBV3-1/TRBV3-2,CASSHSGSTDTQYF,TGTGCCAGCAGCCACTCCGGGAGCACAGATACGCAGTATTTT
TRBJ2-7,-,-,TRBV21-1,CATRGEVPYEQYF,TGTGCCACCAGGGGAGAAGTTCCCTACGAGCAGTACTTC
TRBJ2-3,-,once,TRBV27,CASSGGTDTQYF,TGTGCCAGCAGCGGAGGCACAGATACGCAGTATTTT
TRBJ1-4,-,-,TRBV5-1,CASSLRAGDEKLFF,TGCGCCAGCAGCTTGAGGGCCGGGGATGAAAAACTGTTTTTT
TRBJ2-1,TRBD2,-,TRBV2,CASQLGGVNEQFF,TGTGCCAGCCAACTGGGGGGGGTTAATGAGCAGTTCTTC
TRBJ2-1,TRBD2,-,TRBV7-2,CASSLTRGGRLNEQFF,TGTGCCAGCAGCTTAACGCGGGGGGGCCGGTTAAATGAGCAGTTCTTC
TRBJ2-2,TRBD1,-,TRBV10-3,CAISGATGQGGELFF,TGTGCCATCAGCGGGGCGACAGGGCAGGGCGGGGAGCTGTTTTTT
TRBJ2-1,-,-,TRBV5-1,CASSPSSQTLEQLF,TGCGCCAGCAGCCCTTCTTCGCAGACACTTGAGCAGCTCTTC
TRBJ1-2,-,-,TRBV2,CASSVRPGEGPYDGYTF,TGTGCCAGCAGTGTTCGGCCAGGGGAGGGGCCTTATGATGGCTACACCTTC
TRBJ1-2,-,-,TRBV19,CASSRDGQAGYTF,TGTGCCAGTAGCAGAGATGGACAAGCTGGCTACACCTTC
TRBJ1-5,-,-,TRBV5-8,CASSFEMGARQPQHF,TGTGCCAGCAGCTTTGAAATGGGGGCACGCCAGCCCCAGCATTTT
TRBJ2-5,-,-,TRBV19,CASSPPATQYF,TGTGCCAGTAGTCCCCCTGCGACCCAGTACTTC
TRBJ2-3,TRBD2,-,TRBV5-4,CASSLAGGGASTDTQYF,TGTGCCAGCAGCTTGGCCGGCGGGGGGGCTAGCACAGATACGCAGTATTTT
TRBJ1-2,-,-,TRBV7-9,CASSLDRGYGYTF,TGTGCCAGCAGCTTAGACCGGGGATATGGCTACACCTTC
TRBJ1-2,-,-,TRBV6-1,CASSDRQESYGYTF,TGTGCCAGCAGTGACCGACAGGAAAGCTATGGCTACACCTTC
TRBJ1-2,-,-,TRBV6-5,CASSYGREKNGYTF,TGTGCCAGCAGTTACGGCAGGGAAAAGAATGGCTACACCTTC
TRBJ2-1,TRBD1,-,TRBV6-2/TRBV6-3,CASSSTGGYNEQFF,TGTGCCAGCAGTTCCACAGGGGGGTACAATGAGCAGTTCTTC
TRBJ1-5,TRBD1,-,TRBV6-2/TRBV6-3,CASSQRSDRTMGQPQHF,TGTGCCAGCAGTCAACGTTCGGACAGGACGATGGGTCAGCCCCAGCATTTT
TRBJ1-1,TRBD1,-,TRBV27,CASSRTGTSTEAFF,TGTGCCAGCAGTCGGACAGGGACGAGCACTGAAGCTTTCTTT
TRBJ1-4,TRBD1,-,TRBV2,CAGIQRDREEKLFF,TGTGCCGGTATCCAACGGGACAGGGAGGAAAAACTGTTTTTT
TRBJ2-1,-,-,TRBV9,CASSATRSGPSSYNEQFF,TGTGCCAGCAGCGCAACCCGGTCGGGACCCAGCTCCTACAATGAGCAGTTCTTC
TRBJ2-5,-,-,TRBV15,CATSREGGTPQETQYF,TGTGCCACCAGCAGAGAGGGCGGCACACCCCAAGAGACCCAGTACTTC
TRBJ2-5,-,-,TRBV4-3,CASSQDPVRETQYF,TGCGCCAGCAGCCAAGATCCAGTTAGAGAGACCCAGTACTTC
TRBJ2-6,TRBD2,-,TRBV18,CASSPRGGAGANVLTF,TGTGCCAGCTCACCCCGCGGGGGAGCTGGGGCCAACGTCCTGACTTTC
TRBJ1-2,-,-,TRBV6-2/TRBV6-3,CASSTPRGRSFNYGYTF,TGTGCCAGCAGTACACCCCGCGGTCGGTCTTTTAACTATGGCTACACCTTC
TRBJ1-1,-,-,TRBV12-5,CASGLYMNTEAFF,TGTGCTAGTGGTTTGTATATGAACACTGAAGCTTTCTTT
TRBJ1-4,TRBD1,-,TRBV6-5,CASSPTGTANEKLFF,TGTGCCAGCAGCCCGACAGGGACGGCTAATGAAAAACTGTTTTTT
TRBJ2-6,TRBD2,-,TRBV5-6,CASSTGGVAGANVLTF,TGTGCCAGCAGCACGGGAGGGGTTGCAGGGGCCAACGTCCTGACTTTC
TRBJ2-3,TRBD2,-,TRBV5-4,CASSLDPLAGGGGTQYF,TGTGCCAGCAGCTTGGATCCCCTAGCGGGGGGCGGGGGTACGCAGTATTTT
TRBJ1-1,-,-,TRBV7-8,CASSLNRAGEAFF,TGTGCCAGCAGCTTAAACAGGGCCGGGGAAGCTTTCTTT
TRBJ1-5,TRBD1,-,TRBV5-1,CASSPGTENQPQHF,TGCGCCAGCAGCCCGGGGACAGAGAATCAGCCCCAGCATTTT